This T cell receptor beta chain was identified in a study of post-analysis software for immune sequencing data. Study-wide background: The study covered relapsing-remitting, secondary progressive and progressive-relapsing courses of multiple sclerosis. Points from the study as a whole: Samples from a shared batch, those prepared together, strongly co-clustered by F measure. A significant reduction in normalized Chao1 diversity was observed in multiple sclerosis patients versus controls.

Libraries were made from TCR beta cDNA, and they carried unique molecular identifiers. Yield was around 500,000 cDNA molecules from around 1 to 9.1 million T cells. Via MiXCR, TCRdb re-called the PCR reads, giving one row per CDR3 protein. The table shows 700,000 to 800,000 distinct CDR3 sequences, with roughly 30% occurring only once. A remark on this clonotype: Antigen unknown.

Sequenced input: blood. The source of this sequence is a girl between 10 and 17 years old with multiple sclerosis.

The CDR3 sequence: CASSPPRDGTDTQYF. The CDR3, as DNA: TGTGCCAGCTCACCACCCCGGGACGGTACAGATACGCAGTATTTT. The chain employs TRBV18 and TRBJ2-3, with D tentatively TRBD1 or TRBD2 (5 bases each). The CDR3 extends over 15 amino acids. From germline, CDR1 is KGHSH and CDR2 LQKENI. Trimming cost V 0 bases and J 3 bases, with 10 bases left between them.